This is a list of T cell receptor beta chains from one sample in a study of diagnostic markers for celiac disease. With the reads reprocessed, TCRdb shows one record per CDR3 protein and no DNA. This sample's table has a few hundred distinct CDR3 sequences. The sequenced material came from either unsorted cells or a sorted T cell fraction (not recorded which). These receptors originate from a human donor. Both conserved end residues are part of each CDR3. The size entry is marked missing in some rows and otherwise reads once, few, many or a size class.

v_call	clone_size	j_call	cdr3_aa
TRBV7-2	medium-sized	TRBJ2-2	CASSTLSGELFF
TRBV9	medium-sized	TRBJ1-3	CASSVRTGDTIYF
TRBV7-2	.	TRBJ1-5	CASSWAWDQPQHF
TRBV7-2	medium-sized	TRBJ2-1	CASSHAWSSYNEQFF
TRBV20-1	large	TRBJ1-6	CSARSEELGSYNSPLHF
TRBV4-3	medium-sized	TRBJ2-7	CASSHGRGYEQYF
TRBV4-3	.	TRBJ2-7	CASSQGQGAYEQYF
TRBV5-6	large	TRBJ1-2	CASSLGTGGNGYTF
TRBV10-3	medium-sized	TRBJ1-2	CAISESLYGYTF
TRBV28	medium-sized	TRBJ2-1	CASSPRLGSVGEQFF
TRBV10-3	large	TRBJ2-7	CAISAPEGSHYEQYF
TRBV10-3	hyperexpanded	TRBJ1-1	CAISKLDNTEAFF
TRBV4-3	medium-sized	TRBJ2-7	CASSPTSGSSYEQYF
TRBV7-9	large	TRBJ1-2	CASSLTRDSNYGYTF
TRBV7-2	.	TRBJ1-1	CASQVGVIEAFF
TRBV11-2	medium-sized	TRBJ1-1	CASSSGWGVMNTEAFF
TRBV11-2	.	TRBJ1-4	CASSLYPEDGGEKLFF
TRBV4-3	large	TRBJ2-1	CASSQDRDYSYNEQFF
TRBV7-3	.	TRBJ2-3	CASSGYGGATDTQYF
TRBV6-6	.	TRBJ1-1	CASSQQGLGEAFF
TRBV7-2	medium-sized	TRBJ2-3	CASSYLGSDTQYF
TRBV4-3	large	TRBJ1-1	CASSQDFDRDTEAFF
TRBV30	medium-sized	TRBJ2-7	CAWSVGRYEQYF
TRBV28	hyperexpanded	TRBJ1-1	CASSFPGQGGAEAFF
TRBV29-1	hyperexpanded	TRBJ1-1	CSAKTGDTEAFF
TRBV4-3	large	TRBJ2-1	CASSQRQGYNEQFF
TRBV27	medium-sized	TRBJ2-7	CASSLSIQGSYEQYF
TRBV7-8	.	TRBJ1-2	CASSLEGGRGRAGYTF
TRBV5-1	.	TRBJ1-1	CASSLEGDREAFF
TRBV18	medium-sized	TRBJ2-2	CASSLVAGVNTGELFF
TRBV7-8	medium-sized	TRBJ2-5	CASSSSGRDETQYF
TRBV3-1	large	TRBJ1-5	CASSQDAQAAQHF